The clone carrying this TCR beta chain was seen just once. These data originate in a study of OX40 agonist ivuxolimab in advanced cancers. Study at large: A diagnosis of hepatocellular carcinoma, melanoma, renal cell or head and neck cancer was present in dose-escalation patients. Anti-PD-1, anti-PD-L1 or anti-CTLA-4 therapy given earlier was allowed, and approximately 40% had some.

Generated by immunoSEQ multiplex PCR, the TCRdb table keeps only in-frame clones and is missing some. The table lists about 37,000 clones, roughly 87% of them singletons. Trimming removed 5 bases from V and 0 bases from J; junction bases left unmatched: 5. Germline loops: CDR1 MNHEY, CDR2 SMNVEV (reference sequence). This CDR3 comprises 16 residues. A history of autoimmune disease or systemic immunosuppression excluded patients. Blood draws occurred at baseline, cycle 4 day 1, and cycle 7 day 1. Sequencing used CD4+ or CD8+ T cells sorted from blood, obtained in a trial of the OX40 agonist ivuxolimab. This receptor was identified in an adult with an advanced solid tumor such as melanoma, head and neck, liver or kidney cancer. V and J are TRBV27 and TRBJ1-1, with TRBD1 matching 11 bases. This chain's CDR3 is CASSTGTGGVNTEAFF. CDR3 bases: TGTGCCAGCAGTACCGGGACAGGGGGAGTGAACACTGAAGCTTTCTTT.